Listed here are 9 T cell receptor beta chains from one sample, sequenced in a study of Graves' ophthalmopathy and Graves' hyperthyroidism. Amplification of TCR beta CDR3 regions used RNA transcripts. In the first round, RT-PCR was carried out with HTBI primers, and a multiplex PCR formed the second round. Each CDR3 protein is one row after TCRdb ran MiXCR on the multiplex PCR reads. The sample includes about 620,000 distinct CDR3 sequences, 20% to 25% of them seen just once. Input material: peripheral blood. Receptor source: a young woman with stable Graves' hyperthyroidism. Some clones in this sample may be carry-over from other donors' samples.

In this sample, this clonotype turned up many times. This sequence joins TRBV27 and TRBJ1-5; no firm D call. This CDR3 comprises 15 residues. V lost 6 bases and J lost 2, with 14 bases in between. Germline V gives CDR1 MNHEY, CDR2 SMNVEV (reference sequence). The CDR3 region is CASSRIGFGNQPQHF. The CDR3 coding sequence is TGTGCCAGCAGCCGCATCGGGTTCGGCAATCAGCCCCAGCATTTT.

This clonotype was recorded a few times. The chain links TRBV10-3 to TRBJ1-5, with D possibly being TRBD1 (5 bases). V dropped 1 base and J dropped 7 bases, with 8 bases sitting between them. Germline V gives CDR1 ENHRY, CDR2 SYGVKD. The CDR3 runs to 13 residues. The CDR3 is CAISEYGDQPQHF. The DNA of the CDR3 is TGTGCCATCAGTGAGTATGGGGACCAGCCCCAGCATTTT.

This clonotype was counted at least ten times. The chain recombines TRBV20-1 with TRBJ1-5; TRBD1 agrees at 7 bases. Germline V gene data show CDR1 as DFQATT and CDR2 as SNEGSKA (reference sequence). V shed 0 bases and J 7 bases; nucleotides not matched to a gene: 12. The CDR3 is made up of 16 amino acids. The CDR3 nucleotides read TGCAGTGCTAGAGATACTAAGCCAGGGGGTTTCCAGCCCCAGCATTTT. Encoded protein: CSARDTKPGGFQPQHF.

This clonotype has a count of ten or more. The rearrangement uses TRBV28 and TRBJ1-1; D ambiguous. Germline-derived CDR1 and CDR2 are MDHEN and SYDVKM. Trimming shortened V by 7 bases and J by 1 base, and 7 bases separated the two germline ends. The CDR3 contains 12 residues. CDR3 sequence: CASNPRNTEAFF. The CDR3, as DNA: TGTGCCAGCAACCCGAGGAACACTGAAGCTTTCTTT. Full variable domain (remainder filled in from reference TRBV28 and TRBJ1-1): DVKVTQSSRYLVKRTGEKVFLECVQDMDHENMFWYRQDPGLGLRLIYFSYDVKMKEKGDIPEGYSVSREKKERFSLILESASTNQTSMYLCASNPRNTEAFFGQGTRLTVV.

This chain connects TRBV11-2 to TRBJ2-7; no firm D call. CDR3 length: 13 amino acids. CDR1 and CDR2 (germline): SGHAT, FQNNGV. V lost 5 bases and J lost 6, with 14 bases in between. The CDR3 nucleotides are TGTGCCAGCAGCCCTCTACGCTCCGGCGAGCAGTACTTC. Encoded protein: CASSPLRSGEQYF.

This clonotype was recorded many times. The gene calls are TRBV2 and TRBJ1-1, with D perhaps matching TRBD1 (5 bases). The germline V and J ends were trimmed by 4 bases and 5 bases, with 20 bases remaining between them. Germline values: CDR1 SNHLY, CDR2 FYNNEI. CDR3 length: 16 residues. CDR3 sequence reads: CASSVEGIYMATEAFF. CDR3 coding DNA: TGTGCCAGCAGTGTGGAGGGGATCTATATGGCGACTGAAGCTTTCTTT.

The chain links TRBV5-1 to TRBJ1-2; D might be TRBD1 (6 bases). CDR1 and CDR2 from the germline V gene are SGHRS and YFSETQ. V was clipped by 4 bases and J by 4 bases, with 26 bases between them. CDR3 size: 18 residues. The CDR3 here is CASSPGPTGEEVGYGYTF. CDR3 in DNA: TGCGCCAGCAGCCCTGGACCGACAGGAGAAGAAGTTGGCTATGGCTACACCTTC.

This clonotype was found many times. This sequence joins TRBV6-1 and TRBJ2-7; 9 bases match TRBD1. Germline values: CDR1 MNHNS, CDR2 SASEGT. After removal of 6 bases from V and 9 bases from J, the junction contained 12 bases not matched to a gene. The CDR3 is 14 residues long. CDR3 nucleotides: TGTGCCAGCAGCCGGGACAGGGATCCTCGGGGGCAGTACTTC. Translation gives CASSRDRDPRGQYF.

This clonotype has ten or more counts. The chain joins TRBV5-8 to TRBJ1-2; the D is unclear. The ends were cut back, 7 bases at V and 8 bases at J, with 9 bases in the middle. Germline V lookup: CDR1 SGHTS, CDR2 YDEGEE. The CDR3 runs 10 residues. The CDR3 reads CASGLWGYTF. The CDR3 DNA reads TGTGCCAGCGGGTTGTGGGGCTACACCTTC.